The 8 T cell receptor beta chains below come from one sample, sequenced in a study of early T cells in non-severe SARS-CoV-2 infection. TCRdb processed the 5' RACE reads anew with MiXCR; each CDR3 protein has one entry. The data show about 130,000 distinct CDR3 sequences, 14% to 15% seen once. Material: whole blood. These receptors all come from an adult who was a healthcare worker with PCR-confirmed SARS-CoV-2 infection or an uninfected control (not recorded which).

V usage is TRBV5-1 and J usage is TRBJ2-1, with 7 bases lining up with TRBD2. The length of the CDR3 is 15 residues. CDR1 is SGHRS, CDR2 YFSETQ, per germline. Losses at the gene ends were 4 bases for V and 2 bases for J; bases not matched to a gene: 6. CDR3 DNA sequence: TGCGCCAGCAGCGATGGGAGGGGAGCCTACAATGAGCAGTTCTTC. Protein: CASSDGRGAYNEQFF.

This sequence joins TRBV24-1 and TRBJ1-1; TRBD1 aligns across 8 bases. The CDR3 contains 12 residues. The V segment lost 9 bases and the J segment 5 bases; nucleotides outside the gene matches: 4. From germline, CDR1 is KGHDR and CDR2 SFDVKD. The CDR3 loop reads CATDRGRTEAFF. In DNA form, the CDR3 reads TGTGCCACCGACAGGGGAAGGACTGAAGCTTTCTTT.

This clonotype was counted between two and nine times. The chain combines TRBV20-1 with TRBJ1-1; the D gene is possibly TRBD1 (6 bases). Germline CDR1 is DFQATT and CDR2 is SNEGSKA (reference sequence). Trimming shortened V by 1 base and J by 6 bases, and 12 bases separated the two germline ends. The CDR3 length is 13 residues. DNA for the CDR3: TGCAGTGCTAGAGGGGGGCCAGGGGCTGAAGCTTTCTTT. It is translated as CSARGGPGAEAFF.

CDR3 DNA sequence: TGTGCCAGCAGTGTTGGGGGGCTGGACACTGAAGCTTTCTTT. It encodes CASSVGGLDTEAFF. J is TRBJ1-1 and V is TRBV6-1; D possibly corresponds to TRBD1 (6 bases). Germline loops: CDR1 MNHNS, CDR2 SASEGT. Trimming took off 4 bases at V and 3 bases at J, with 12 bases between the two ends. The CDR3 sequence is 14 residues long.

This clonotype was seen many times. The CDR3 sequence: CASSQVTAYEQYF. DNA for the CDR3: TGCGCCAGCAGCCAAGTTACTGCCTACGAGCAGTACTTC. The chain joins TRBV4-1 to TRBJ2-7; D not resolved. CDR3 length equals 13 residues. CDR1 and CDR2 (germline): MGHRA, YSYEKL. Trimming shortened V by 1 base and J by 2 bases, and 6 bases separated the two germline ends.

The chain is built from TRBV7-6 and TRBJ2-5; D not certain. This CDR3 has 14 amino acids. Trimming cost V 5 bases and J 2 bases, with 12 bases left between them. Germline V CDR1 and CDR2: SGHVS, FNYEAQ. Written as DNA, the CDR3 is TGTGCCAGCAGCCCCGGATCGGCGCAAGAGACCCAGTACTTC. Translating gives CASSPGSAQETQYF.

DNA of the CDR3: TGTGCCAGCAGTTATCGGACAGGGGGTTCATACAATCAGCCCCAGCATTTT. Amino acid sequence: CASSYRTGGSYNQPQHF. The chain couples TRBV6-6 to TRBJ1-5; 10 bases line up with TRBD1. Germline-derived CDR1 and CDR2 are MNHNY and SVGAGI (reference sequence). Trimming cost V 3 bases and J 3 bases; bases outside gene matches: 8. The CDR3 has 17 residues.

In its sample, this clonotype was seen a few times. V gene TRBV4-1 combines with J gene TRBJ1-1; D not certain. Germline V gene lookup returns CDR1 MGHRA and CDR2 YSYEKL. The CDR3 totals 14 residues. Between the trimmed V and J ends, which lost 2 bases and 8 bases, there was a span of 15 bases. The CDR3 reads CASSQWAPFGEAFF. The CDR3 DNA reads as TGCGCCAGCAGCCAATGGGCCCCATTTGGGGAAGCTTTCTTT.